This record looks at one TCR beta chain sequence and its context. The CDR3 spans 12 residues. The V end was cut by 2 bases, the J end by 10 bases, with 9 bases between. The data derive from a study of blood T cell repertoires in COVID-19. Original handling: Amplification with reference gene primers provided the estimates of nucleated cell counts. The table came from immunoSEQ multiplex PCR; TCRdb's copy has only in-frame clones and leaves some out. V and J calls and clone size are as listed in that table; D and trimming were resolved from the DNA. Of about 150,000 clones in the sample, around 88% are singletons; the top ten hold 5% to 6%.

The sequencing input was peripheral blood. The clonotype originates from a human donor in a cohort sampled during active COVID-19. This chain joins TRBV12-3 or TRBV12-4 and TRBJ1-3, with unresolved D. The CDR3 coding sequence is TGTGCCAGCAGTTTACTCTCAACAACCATATATTTT. Translating it yields CASSLLSTTIYF.